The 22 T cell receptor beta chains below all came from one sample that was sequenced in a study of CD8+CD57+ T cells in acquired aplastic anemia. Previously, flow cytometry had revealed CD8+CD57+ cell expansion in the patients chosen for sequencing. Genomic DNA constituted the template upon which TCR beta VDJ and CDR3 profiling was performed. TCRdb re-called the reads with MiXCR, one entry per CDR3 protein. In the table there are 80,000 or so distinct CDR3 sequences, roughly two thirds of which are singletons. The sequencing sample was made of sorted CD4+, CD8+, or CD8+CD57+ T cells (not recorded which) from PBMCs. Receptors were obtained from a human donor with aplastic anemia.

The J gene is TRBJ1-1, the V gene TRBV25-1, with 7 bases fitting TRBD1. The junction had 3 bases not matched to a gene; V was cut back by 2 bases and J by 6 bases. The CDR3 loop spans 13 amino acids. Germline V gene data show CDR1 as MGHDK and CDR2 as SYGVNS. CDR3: CASSEVDRSEAFF. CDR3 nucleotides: TGTGCCAGCAGTGAAGTGGACAGGTCTGAAGCTTTCTTT.

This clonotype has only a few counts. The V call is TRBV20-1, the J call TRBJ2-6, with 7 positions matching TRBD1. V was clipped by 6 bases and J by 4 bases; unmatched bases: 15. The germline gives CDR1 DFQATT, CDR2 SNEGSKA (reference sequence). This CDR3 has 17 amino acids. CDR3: CSATQQGPWDGANVLTF. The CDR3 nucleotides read TGCAGTGCAACACAACAGGGGCCCTGGGACGGGGCCAACGTCCTGACTTTC.

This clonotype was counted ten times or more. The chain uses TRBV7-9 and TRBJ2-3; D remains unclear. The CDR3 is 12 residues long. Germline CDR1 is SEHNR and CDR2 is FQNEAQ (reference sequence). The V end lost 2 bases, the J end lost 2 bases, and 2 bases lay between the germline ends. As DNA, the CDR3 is TGTGCCAGCAGCTTATTCACAGATACGCAGTATTTT. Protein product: CASSLFTDTQYF.

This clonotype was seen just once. CDR3 bases: TGTGCCAGCAGGGGATTGCGGACGGAGTACAACACCATATATTTT. Protein: CASRGLRTEYNTIYF. The V gene is TRBV12-3 or TRBV12-4, the J gene TRBJ1-3; D gene ambiguous. V was pared by 6 bases and J by 7 bases, with 19 bases between. The CDR3 spans 15 residues.

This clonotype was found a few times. CDR3 residues: CASSLGLAGGNEQFF. The CDR3 DNA reads as TGTGCCAGCAGTTTAGGACTAGCGGGAGGCAATGAGCAGTTCTTC. The J gene is TRBJ2-1, the V gene TRBV28, with TRBD2 matching 14 bases. Trimming removed 2 bases from V and 6 bases from J; junction bases left unmatched: 0. CDR3 length equals 15 residues. The germline V gene encodes CDR1 MDHEN and CDR2 SYDVKM.

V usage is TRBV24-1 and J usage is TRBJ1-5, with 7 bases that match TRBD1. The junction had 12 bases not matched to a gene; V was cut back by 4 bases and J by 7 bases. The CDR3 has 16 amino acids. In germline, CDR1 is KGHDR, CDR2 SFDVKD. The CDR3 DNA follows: TGTGCCACCAGTGAAGGGGGCCAGGGGTTGGGGCAGCCCCAGCATTTT. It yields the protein CATSEGGQGLGQPQHF.

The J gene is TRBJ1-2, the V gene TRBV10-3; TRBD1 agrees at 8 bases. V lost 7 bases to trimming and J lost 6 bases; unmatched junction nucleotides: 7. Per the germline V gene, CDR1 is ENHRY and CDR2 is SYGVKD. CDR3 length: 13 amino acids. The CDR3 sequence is CAIKGQGADGYTF. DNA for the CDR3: TGTGCCATCAAGGGCCAGGGGGCAGATGGCTACACCTTC.

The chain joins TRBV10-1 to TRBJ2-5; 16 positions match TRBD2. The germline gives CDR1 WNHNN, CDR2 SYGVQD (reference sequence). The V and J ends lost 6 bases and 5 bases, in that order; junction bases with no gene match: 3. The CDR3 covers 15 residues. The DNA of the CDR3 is TGCGCCAGCAGGGGACTAGCGGGGGGGCGTGAGACCCAGTACTTC. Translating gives CASRGLAGGRETQYF.

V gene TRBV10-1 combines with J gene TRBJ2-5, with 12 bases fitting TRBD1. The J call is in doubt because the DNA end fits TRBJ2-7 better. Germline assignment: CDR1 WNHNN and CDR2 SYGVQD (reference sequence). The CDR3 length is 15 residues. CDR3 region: CASIPPGQGACEQYF. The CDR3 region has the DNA TGCGCCAGTATCCCGCCGGGACAGGGGGCCTGCGAGCAGTACTTC.

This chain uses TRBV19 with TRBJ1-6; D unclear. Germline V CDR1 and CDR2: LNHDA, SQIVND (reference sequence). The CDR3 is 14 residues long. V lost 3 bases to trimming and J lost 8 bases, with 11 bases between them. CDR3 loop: CASSMAATDSPLHF. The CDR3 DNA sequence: TGTGCCAGTAGTATGGCAGCGACGGATTCACCCCTCCACTTT.

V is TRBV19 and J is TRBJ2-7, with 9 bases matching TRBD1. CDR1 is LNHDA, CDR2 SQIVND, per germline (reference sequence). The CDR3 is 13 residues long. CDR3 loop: CARDRAYRYEQYF. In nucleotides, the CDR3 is TGTGCGCGGGACAGGGCGTACCGGTACGAGCAGTACTTC.

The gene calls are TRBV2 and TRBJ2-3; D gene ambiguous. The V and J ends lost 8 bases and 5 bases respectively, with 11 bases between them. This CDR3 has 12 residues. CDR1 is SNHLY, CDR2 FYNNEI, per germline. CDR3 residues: CASGPTGDTQYF. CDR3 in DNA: TGTGCCAGCGGCCCCACGGGAGATACGCAGTATTTT.

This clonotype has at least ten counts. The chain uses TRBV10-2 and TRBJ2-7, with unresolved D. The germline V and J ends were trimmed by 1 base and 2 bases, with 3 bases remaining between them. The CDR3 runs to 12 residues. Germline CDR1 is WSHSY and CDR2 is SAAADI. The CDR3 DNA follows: TGCGCCAGCAGTGAGTACCCCTACGAGCAGTACTTC. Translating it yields CASSEYPYEQYF.

The DNA for the CDR3 is TGTGCCACCAGTGACCCTGACGGGGGTTACGAGCAGTACTTC. Its translation is CATSDPDGGYEQYF. This sequence joins TRBV24-1 and TRBJ2-7, with a possible D match to TRBD2 (6 bases). With 4 bases removed from V and 4 bases from J, the gap between germline ends came to 13 bases. CDR1 and CDR2 from the germline V gene are KGHDR and SFDVKD. The length of the CDR3 is 14 residues.

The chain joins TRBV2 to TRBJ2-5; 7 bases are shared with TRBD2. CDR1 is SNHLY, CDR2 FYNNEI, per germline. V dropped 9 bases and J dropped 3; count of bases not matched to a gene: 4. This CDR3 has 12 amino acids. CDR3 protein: CASGGGEETQYF. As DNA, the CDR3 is TGTGCCAGTGGGGGGGGGGAAGAGACCCAGTACTTC.

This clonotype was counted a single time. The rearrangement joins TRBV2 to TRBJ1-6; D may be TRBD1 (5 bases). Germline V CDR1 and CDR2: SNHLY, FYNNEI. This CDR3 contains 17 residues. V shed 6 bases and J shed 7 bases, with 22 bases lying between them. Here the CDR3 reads CASRRAAGFEGNSPLHF. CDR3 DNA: TGTGCCAGCAGGAGGGCGGCCGGGTTTGAGGGGAATTCACCCCTCCACTTT.

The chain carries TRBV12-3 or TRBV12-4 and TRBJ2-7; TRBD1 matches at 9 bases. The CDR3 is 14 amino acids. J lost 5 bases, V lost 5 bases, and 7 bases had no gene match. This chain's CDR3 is CASSTGQGKDEQYF. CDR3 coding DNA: TGTGCCAGCAGTACAGGACAGGGGAAGGACGAGCAGTACTTC.

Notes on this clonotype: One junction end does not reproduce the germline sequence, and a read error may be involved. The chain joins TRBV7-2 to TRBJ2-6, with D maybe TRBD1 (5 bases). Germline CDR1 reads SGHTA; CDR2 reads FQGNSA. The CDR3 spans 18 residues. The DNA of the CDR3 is TGTGCCAGCAGCTTAGGCGGTGGAACTTACTCTGGGGCCAACATCCTGACTTTC. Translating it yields CASSLGGGTYSGANILTF.

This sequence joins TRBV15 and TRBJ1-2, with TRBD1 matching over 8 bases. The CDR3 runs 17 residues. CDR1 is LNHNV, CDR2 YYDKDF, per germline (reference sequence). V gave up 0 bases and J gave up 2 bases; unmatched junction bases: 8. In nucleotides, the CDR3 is TGTGCCACCAGCAGAGATTACGGGACAGGAGAAAACTATGGCTACACCTTC. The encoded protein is CATSRDYGTGENYGYTF.

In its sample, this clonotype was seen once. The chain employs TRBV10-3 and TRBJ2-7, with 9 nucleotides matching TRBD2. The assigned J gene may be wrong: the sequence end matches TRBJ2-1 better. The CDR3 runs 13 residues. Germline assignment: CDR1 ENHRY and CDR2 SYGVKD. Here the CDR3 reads CATAGGPRNEQFF. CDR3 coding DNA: TGTGCCACCGCGGGGGGGCCTCGCAATGAGCAGTTCTTC.

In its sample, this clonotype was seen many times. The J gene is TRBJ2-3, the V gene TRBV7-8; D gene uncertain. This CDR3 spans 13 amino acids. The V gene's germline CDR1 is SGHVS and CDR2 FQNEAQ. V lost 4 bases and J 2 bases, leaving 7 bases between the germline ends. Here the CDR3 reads CASSSYFTDTQYF. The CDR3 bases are TGTGCCAGCAGCTCATATTTCACAGATACGCAGTATTTT.

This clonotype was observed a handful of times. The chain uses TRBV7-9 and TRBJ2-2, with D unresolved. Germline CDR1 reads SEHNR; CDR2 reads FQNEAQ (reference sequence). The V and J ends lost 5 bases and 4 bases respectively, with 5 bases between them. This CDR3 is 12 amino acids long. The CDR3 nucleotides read TGTGCCAGCAGCCAAATCACCGGGGAGCTGTTTTTT. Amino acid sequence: CASSQITGELFF.